These 20 T cell receptor beta chains share one sample of origin, sequenced in a study of blood T cell repertoires in COVID-19. This table comes from immunoSEQ multiplex PCR, and its TCRdb copy is limited to in-frame clones, with some not included. The sample lists 70,000 or so clones; around 78% were seen once. The sample comprised peripheral blood. These receptors came from a human donor in a cohort sampled during active COVID-19.

V usage is TRBV7-2 and J usage is TRBJ2-7; possible D gene TRBD1, 5 bases. The CDR3 covers 14 residues. Trimming cost V 5 bases and J 6 bases, with 17 bases left between them. The germline CDR1 and CDR2 sequences are SGHTA and FQGNSA. CDR3 amino acids: CASSPLNQGPEQYF. In DNA, the CDR3 is TGTGCCAGCAGCCCTTTGAACCAGGGCCCCGAGCAGTACTTC.

This clone was found a few times. This chain uses TRBV30 with TRBJ2-7; 7 positions match TRBD1. This CDR3 has 14 residues. The V gene's germline CDR1 is GTSNPN and CDR2 SVGIG (reference sequence). V trimming: 4 bases; J trimming: 4 bases; junction bases outside the gene matches: 10. CDR3: CAWNPGTEVYEQYF. The CDR3, as DNA: TGTGCCTGGAACCCCGGGACAGAGGTTTACGAGCAGTACTTC.

The chain recombines TRBV7-9 with TRBJ2-3; 10 bases align to TRBD2. Germline V lookup: CDR1 SEHNR, CDR2 FQNEAQ (reference sequence). CDR3 length equals 16 residues. Trimming removed 5 bases from V and 3 bases from J; junction bases left unmatched: 8. The CDR3 nucleotides are TGTGCCAGCAGCGGAGCTAGCGGGAGCGGAACAGATACGCAGTATTTT. It specifies CASSGASGSGTDTQYF.

This clone was detected a few times. V usage is TRBV7-9 and J usage is TRBJ2-6, with D uncertain. Germline CDR1 reads SEHNR; CDR2 reads FQNEAQ (reference sequence). This CDR3 spans 18 amino acids. The V end lost 2 bases, the J end lost 0 bases, and 14 bases lay between the germline ends. The CDR3 here is CASSLYVSPPSGANVLTF. CDR3 coding DNA: TGTGCCAGCAGCTTATATGTCAGTCCTCCCTCTGGGGCCAACGTCCTGACTTTC.

This clone was picked up a small number of times. V is TRBV11-2 and J is TRBJ1-1; perhaps TRBD1 as D (5 bases). Trimming removed 5 bases from V and 1 base from J, with 20 bases in between. CDR3 size: 17 residues. Germline loops: CDR1 SGHAT, CDR2 FQNNGV. CDR3 residues: CASSATGLQLGNTEAFF. CDR3 in DNA: TGTGCCAGCAGCGCAACGGGACTTCAGTTGGGGAACACTGAAGCTTTCTTT.

DNA for the CDR3: TGTGCCAGCAGCGCTATTAAGAAGCCAGGTGCTAGCAATCAGCCCCAGCATTTT. It codes for CASSAIKKPGASNQPQHF. V gene TRBV5-4 combines with J gene TRBJ1-5, with D unclear. V shed 4 bases and J shed 0 bases, with 20 bases lying between them. The CDR3 spans 18 residues. CDR1 is SGHNT and CDR2 is YYREEE in the germline V gene (reference sequence). The full variable domain, in which reference TRBV5-4 and TRBJ1-5 provide the parts outside the CDR3, is ETGVTQSPTHLIKTRGQQVTLRCSSQSGHNTVSWYQQALGQGPQFIFQYYREEENGRGNFPPRFSGLQFPNYSSELNVNALELDDSALYLCASSAIKKPGASNQPQHFGDGTRLSIL.

The sample holds a few counts of this clone. V is TRBV5-1 and J is TRBJ2-4; 7 bases match TRBD1. Germline V lookup: CDR1 SGHRS, CDR2 YFSETQ. CDR3 size: 15 residues. J lost 2 bases, V lost 2 bases, and 4 bases had no gene match. The CDR3 nucleotides read TGCGCCAGCAGCTTCACAGGGGAATCCAAAAACATTCAGTACTTC. Its translation is CASSFTGESKNIQYF.

J is TRBJ1-5 and V is TRBV6-2 or TRBV6-3; tentatively, D is TRBD1 (6 bases). The CDR3 loop spans 14 amino acids. Germline CDR1 reads MNHEY; CDR2 reads SVGEGT. The V and J ends lost 6 bases and 2 bases respectively, with 11 bases between them. The CDR3 nucleotides are TGTGCCAGCAGGCCTACAGGGCGCAATCAGCCCCAGCATTTT. Amino acid sequence: CASRPTGRNQPQHF.

Within the sample, this clone is medium-sized (0.01 to 0.1%). The chain combines TRBV12-2 with TRBJ2-4; the table's TRBD2 call for D was not verified on the DNA. TRBV12-2 corresponds to a pseudogene. This CDR3 has 16 amino acids. The CDR3 nucleotides are TGTGCAAGTCGCCAGGGACTAGCGGGACGAAGGAACATTCAGTACTTC. This gives the protein CASRQGLAGRRNIQYF.

V is TRBV21-1 and J is TRBJ2-7; the table assigns TRBD1, which was not confirmed against the DNA. TRBV21-1 is recorded as a pseudogene. CDR3 length: 16 amino acids. As DNA, the CDR3 is TGTGCCAGCAGCAAAGGGACAGGGGGCTGTTCCTACGAGCAGTACTTC. Translation gives CASSKGTGGCSYEQYF.

This sequence joins TRBV6-5 and TRBJ2-7; 13 nucleotides match TRBD2. The V gene end was trimmed by 10 bases and the J gene end by 3 bases; junction bases not matched to a gene: 3. The CDR3 is 13 amino acids. CDR1 is MNHEY and CDR2 is SVGAGI in the germline V gene. Here the CDR3 DNA reads TGTGCCACCGGGACTAGCGGGGACTACGAGCAGTACTTC. Translation: CATGTSGDYEQYF.

The CDR3 DNA follows: TGTGCCAGCTCACCCCGGACTAGCGGGAGGCTCTACGAGCAGTACTTC. This gives the protein CASSPRTSGRLYEQYF. The chain is built from TRBV18 and TRBJ2-7, with TRBD2 matching 14 bases. Germline CDR1 is KGHSH and CDR2 is LQKENI. Trimming at V came to 3 bases and at J to 3 bases, leaving 4 bases not matched to a gene. The CDR3 runs to 16 residues. The full variable domain, in which reference TRBV18 and TRBJ2-7 provide the parts outside the CDR3, is NAGVMQNPRHLVRRRGQEARLRCSPMKGHSHVYWYRQLPEEGLKFMVYLQKENIIDESGMPKERFSAEFPKEGPSILRIQQVVRGDSAAYFCASSPRTSGRLYEQYFGPGTRLTVT.

The CDR3 loop reads CASRAPSYEQYF. Written as DNA, the CDR3 is TGTGCCAGCAGGGCCCCCTCCTACGAGCAGTACTTC. J is TRBJ2-7 and V is TRBV27; D gene ambiguous. The CDR3 extends over 12 amino acids. Trimming pared 6 bases from V and 0 bases from J, leaving 6 bases between. CDR1 is MNHEY, CDR2 SMNVEV, per germline (reference sequence).

This clone has a handful of counts. The genes are TRBV3-1 (or the pseudogene TRBV3-2) and TRBJ1-2; tentative D call: TRBD1 (6 bases). Germline assignment: CDR1 LGHDT and CDR2 YNNKEL (reference sequence). Trimming left V 5 bases short and J 2 bases short, with 15 bases between. CDR3 size: 15 residues. The CDR3 reads CASSWRTDVNYGYTF. In DNA form, the CDR3 reads TGTGCCAGCAGCTGGAGGACAGACGTCAACTATGGCTACACCTTC.

This rearrangement joins TRBV30 to TRBJ2-5; TRBD1 matches 8 bases. The CDR3 is made up of 13 amino acids. J lost 5 bases, V lost 2 bases, and 4 bases had no gene match. Germline-derived CDR1 and CDR2 are GTSNPN and SVGIG (reference sequence). The CDR3 is CAWSPDRDETQYF. The CDR3 coding sequence is TGTGCCTGGAGTCCGGACAGGGACGAGACCCAGTACTTC.

This chain uses TRBV21-1 with TRBJ1-3; the DNA was not used to check the table's D call, TRBD1. TRBV21-1 is an annotated pseudogene. This CDR3 has 18 residues. Here the CDR3 reads CASSKDEPGPRSGNTIYF. As DNA, the CDR3 is TGTGCCAGCAGCAAAGACGAACCAGGGCCGCGCTCTGGAAACACCATATATTTT.

V gene TRBV6-5 combines with J gene TRBJ1-2, with 8 bases that match TRBD1. Per the germline V gene, CDR1 is MNHEY and CDR2 is SVGAGI. The junction had 3 bases not matched to a gene; V was cut back by 5 bases and J by 7 bases. The CDR3 is made up of 12 amino acids. The CDR3: CASSRQGSGYTF. The CDR3 DNA follows: TGTGCCAGCAGTAGACAGGGGTCTGGCTACACCTTC.

This chain joins TRBV11-3 and TRBJ2-5; 15 positions agree with TRBD2. CDR1 is SGHNT, CDR2 YENEEA, per germline. The CDR3 extends over 15 amino acids. Trimming took 5 bases from V and 4 from J; bases not matched to a gene: 2. CDR3 sequence reads: CASSPGLAGGETQYF. The CDR3 nucleotides read TGTGCCAGCAGCCCGGGACTAGCGGGAGGAGAGACCCAGTACTTC.

The V gene is TRBV10-2, the J gene TRBJ2-5, with D possibly matching TRBD2 (6 bases). There are 13 residues in the CDR3. V lost 11 bases and J lost 5, with 18 bases in between. The V gene's germline CDR1 is WSHSY and CDR2 SAAADI. The DNA for the CDR3 is TGCGCCTCCCAAGTACCGGGGGTGGAGACCCAGTACTTC. Residues: CASQVPGVETQYF.

J is TRBJ1-1 and V is TRBV3-1 (or the pseudogene TRBV3-2); 9 nucleotides agree with TRBD1. The CDR3 covers 15 residues. Per germline, CDR1 LGHDT and CDR2 YNNKEL (reference sequence). Trimming took 3 bases from V and 4 from J; bases not matched to a gene: 6. CDR3 sequence (DNA): TGTGCCAGCAGCCACTCGACAGGGGGTCGCACTGAAGCTTTCTTT. This codes for CASSHSTGGRTEAFF.